The rows below give T cell receptor beta chains drawn from one sample of a study of cytomegalovirus exposure and HLA in healthy donors. TCRdb keeps only in-frame clones here, not all; method: immunoSEQ multiplex PCR. The data contain 50,000 to 65,000 clones, 90% to 97% of them singletons. The sequencing sample was made of PBMCs. The receptors stem from a young woman in good health and CMV-seronegative. Each CDR3 is given with its conserved first and last residue. Each record gives: CDR3 DNA, CDR3 protein, D gene, clone size, V gene, J gene. The D gene is left open where the match is weak. Expanded clones get a size class; other rows say once, few or many, or leave the size out.

CDR3 DNA: TGTGCCTGGAGTGTGGGGGGGACCTACGAGCAGTACTTC
CDR3 protein: CAWSVGGTYEQYF
D gene: TRBD2
clone size: .
V gene: TRBV30
J gene: TRBJ2-7

CDR3 DNA: TGTGCCAGCAGCTTAACTAGGGGGGGCGGTACGCAGTATTTT
CDR3 protein: CASSLTRGGGTQYF
D gene: .
clone size: .
V gene: TRBV11-3
J gene: TRBJ2-3

CDR3 DNA: TGTGCCATCATGGGCGAAAGCTACGAGCAGTACTTC
CDR3 protein: CAIMGESYEQYF
D gene: .
clone size: .
V gene: TRBV10-3
J gene: TRBJ2-7

CDR3 DNA: TGTGCCAGCAAACCCCATGGGGGCGGCAATCAGCCCCAGCATTTT
CDR3 protein: CASKPHGGGNQPQHF
D gene: .
clone size: .
V gene: TRBV6-5
J gene: TRBJ1-5

CDR3 DNA: TGTGCCGTCCTCCCTAGCGGGAGGGCGGGGGAGCAGTACTTC
CDR3 protein: CAVLPSGRAGEQYF
D gene: TRBD2
clone size: .
V gene: TRBV10-3
J gene: TRBJ2-7

CDR3 DNA: TGTGCCAGCAGCTTCCGGGAGGGGTATGGCTACACCTTC
CDR3 protein: CASSFREGYGYTF
D gene: .
clone size: .
V gene: TRBV7-9
J gene: TRBJ1-2

CDR3 DNA: TGTGCCAGCAGCCACACACCGGGACAGGGTCTCACCTTC
CDR3 protein: CASSHTPGQGLTF
D gene: TRBD1
clone size: .
V gene: TRBV5-5
J gene: TRBJ1-2

CDR3 DNA: TGCGCCAGCAGCTTGGGTGGGGCAGAGCTCGAGCAGTACTTC
CDR3 protein: CASSLGGAELEQYF
D gene: .
clone size: .
V gene: TRBV5-1
J gene: TRBJ2-7

CDR3 DNA: TGCAGCGTCCCCCCGAGAGGCAGTCCCACAGATACGCAGTATTTT
CDR3 protein: CSVPPRGSPTDTQYF
D gene: .
clone size: .
V gene: TRBV29-1
J gene: TRBJ2-3

CDR3 DNA: TGTGCCAGCAGCCGGACGGGGAACTCCGGGGAGCTGTTTTTT
CDR3 protein: CASSRTGNSGELFF
D gene: .
clone size: .
V gene: TRBV7-6
J gene: TRBJ2-2

CDR3 DNA: TGTGCCAGCAGTTTATCAGGGGGCGAGCAGTACTTC
CDR3 protein: CASSLSGGEQYF
D gene: TRBD1
clone size: .
V gene: TRBV28
J gene: TRBJ2-7

CDR3 DNA: TGTGCCAGCAGAAGAGGGAACACTGAAGCTTTCTTT
CDR3 protein: CASRRGNTEAFF
D gene: .
clone size: .
V gene: TRBV28
J gene: TRBJ1-1

CDR3 DNA: TGTGCCAGCAGCGTAGGGGGTTGGGGGGGGAACAATGAGCAGTTCTTC
CDR3 protein: CASSVGGWGGNNEQFF
D gene: TRBD2
clone size: .
V gene: TRBV9
J gene: TRBJ2-1

CDR3 DNA: TGTGCCAGCAGCACGGGACAGGGAGGGGTTCATAGCAATCAGCCCCAGCATTTT
CDR3 protein: CASSTGQGGVHSNQPQHF
D gene: TRBD1
clone size: .
V gene: TRBV28
J gene: TRBJ1-5

CDR3 DNA: TGTGCCACCAACCCCCGCGGGACCTCCTACAATGAGCAGTTCTTC
CDR3 protein: CATNPRGTSYNEQFF
D gene: .
clone size: .
V gene: TRBV15
J gene: TRBJ2-1

CDR3 DNA: TGTGCCAGCAGCCGGATTCTAGCGGGAGGGCCCTACAATGAGCAGTTCTTC
CDR3 protein: CASSRILAGGPYNEQFF
D gene: TRBD2
clone size: .
V gene: TRBV5-8
J gene: TRBJ2-1

CDR3 DNA: TGTGCCAGCAGCTTAGGGCGGATTACCGGGGAGCTGTTTTTT
CDR3 protein: CASSLGRITGELFF
D gene: .
clone size: .
V gene: TRBV7-9
J gene: TRBJ2-2

CDR3 DNA: TGTGCCAGCAGCCCACAGACAGGCTCCAGGACTTTCGGATTC
CDR3 protein: CASSPQTGSRTFGF
D gene: .
clone size: .
V gene: TRBV6-5
J gene: TRBJ1-2

CDR3 DNA: TGTGCCAGCAGCTTGCCCCCCCTAGCGGGAGGGCCCAATGAGCAGTTCTTC
CDR3 protein: CASSLPPLAGGPNEQFF
D gene: TRBD2
clone size: .
V gene: TRBV5-6
J gene: TRBJ2-1

CDR3 DNA: TGTGCCAGCAGTGCCCCAGGACAGGGGACCACTGAAGCTTTCTTT
CDR3 protein: CASSAPGQGTTEAFF
D gene: TRBD1
clone size: .
V gene: TRBV28
J gene: TRBJ1-1

CDR3 DNA: TGTGCCAGCAGTTCTCGCCAAAATCTACGGGACATTCAGTACTTC
CDR3 protein: CASSSRQNLRDIQYF
D gene: .
clone size: .
V gene: TRBV27
J gene: TRBJ2-4

CDR3 DNA: TGTGCCAGCAATACAGGGACCTCCTACGAGCAGTACTTC
CDR3 protein: CASNTGTSYEQYF
D gene: .
clone size: once
V gene: TRBV28
J gene: TRBJ2-7

CDR3 DNA: TGTGCCAGCTCACCCCGGGACAGGCCACCTAGCACAGATACGCAGTATTTT
CDR3 protein: CASSPRDRPPSTDTQYF
D gene: TRBD1
clone size: .
V gene: TRBV18
J gene: TRBJ2-3

CDR3 DNA: TGTGCCAGCAGCTTGGCCGGGCAGGGGTCTGGCTATGGCTACACCTTC
CDR3 protein: CASSLAGQGSGYGYTF
D gene: .
clone size: .
V gene: TRBV5-8
J gene: TRBJ1-2

CDR3 DNA: TGCGCCAGCAGCCCGGGACAGGGGTCCTACAATGAGCAGTTCTTC
CDR3 protein: CASSPGQGSYNEQFF
D gene: TRBD1
clone size: .
V gene: TRBV10-1
J gene: TRBJ2-1

CDR3 DNA: TGTGCCAGCAGTTTAAGGGGCTCCTACAATGAGCAGTTCTTC
CDR3 protein: CASSLRGSYNEQFF
D gene: .
clone size: .
V gene: TRBV28
J gene: TRBJ2-1

CDR3 DNA: TGTGCCAGCAGCCTTTCTTCGGGACTAGCGGGCCGCTACCTAGAGACCCAGTACTTC
CDR3 protein: CASSLSSGLAGRYLETQYF
D gene: TRBD2
clone size: once
V gene: TRBV9
J gene: TRBJ2-5

CDR3 DNA: TGTGCCAGCAGCCCAGGGGGGTCTGGGGCCAACGTCCTGACTTTC
CDR3 protein: CASSPGGSGANVLTF
D gene: .
clone size: .
V gene: TRBV7-2
J gene: TRBJ2-6

CDR3 DNA: TGTGCCAGCAGTGAGGGAGGTGTCGGTGCTTTCTTT
CDR3 protein: CASSEGGVGAFF
D gene: .
clone size: .
V gene: TRBV28
J gene: TRBJ1-1

CDR3 DNA: TGCAGTGCTAGAGGGGGGGATGAGCAGTTCTTC
CDR3 protein: CSARGGDEQFF
D gene: .
clone size: few
V gene: TRBV20-1
J gene: TRBJ2-1

CDR3 DNA: TGTGCCAGCAGCCCCCTCGGAGCGGGGCCCCACTTC
CDR3 protein: CASSPLGAGPHF
D gene: TRBD2
clone size: .
V gene: TRBV6-6
J gene: TRBJ2-5

CDR3 DNA: TGTGCCAGCTCGCCAACTGGGGCCGCTGGAAACACCATATATTTT
CDR3 protein: CASSPTGAAGNTIYF
D gene: .
clone size: .
V gene: TRBV18
J gene: TRBJ1-3

CDR3 DNA: TGTGCCAGCAGTTTAAGGGGGCCGGGCACTGAAGCTTTCTTT
CDR3 protein: CASSLRGPGTEAFF
D gene: TRBD1
clone size: .
V gene: TRBV27
J gene: TRBJ1-1

CDR3 DNA: TGTGCCAGCAGTCCATTTGAGCGGGAGAGGAACAATGAGCAGTTCTTC
CDR3 protein: CASSPFERERNNEQFF
D gene: TRBD2
clone size: .
V gene: TRBV28
J gene: TRBJ2-1

CDR3 DNA: TGTGCCAGCAGCCAGGGGGGACTAGCGGACTCCTACGAGCAGTACTTC
CDR3 protein: CASSQGGLADSYEQYF
D gene: TRBD2
clone size: few
V gene: TRBV13
J gene: TRBJ2-7

CDR3 DNA: TGTGCCAGTAGGACAGTAGGTGGGGCCAACGTCCTGACTTTC
CDR3 protein: CASRTVGGANVLTF
D gene: .
clone size: .
V gene: TRBV19
J gene: TRBJ2-6

CDR3 DNA: TGTGCCAGCAGTCGGGGGCTAGCGGGAGAAGAGAAGCAGTATTTT
CDR3 protein: CASSRGLAGEEKQYF
D gene: TRBD2
clone size: .
V gene: TRBV4-2
J gene: TRBJ2-3

CDR3 DNA: TGTGCCAGCAGTTTTATAGGGGACACTGAAGCTTTCTTT
CDR3 protein: CASSFIGDTEAFF
D gene: .
clone size: .
V gene: TRBV27
J gene: TRBJ1-1

CDR3 DNA: TGTGCCAGCAGTGAAGCGAGCCCAGGGGCGGGACTAGCGGGAGACTATGAGCAGTTCTTC
CDR3 protein: CASSEASPGAGLAGDYEQFF
D gene: TRBD2
clone size: .
V gene: TRBV6-1
J gene: TRBJ2-1

CDR3 DNA: TGTGCCATCAGACCCGGGACAGGGGCCCAGTTTGGCCCGCTCGGGGAGCTGTTTTTT
CDR3 protein: CAIRPGTGAQFGPLGELFF
D gene: TRBD1
clone size: .
V gene: TRBV10-3
J gene: TRBJ2-2

CDR3 DNA: TGTGCCAGCAGCTTAGGGGGGGGGTATCAGCCCCAGCATTTT
CDR3 protein: CASSLGGGYQPQHF
D gene: .
clone size: .
V gene: TRBV7-8
J gene: TRBJ1-5

CDR3 DNA: TGTGCCAGCAGCCCCACGGGGGCCGGGGAGCTGTTTTTT
CDR3 protein: CASSPTGAGELFF
D gene: .
clone size: .
V gene: TRBV7-3
J gene: TRBJ2-2

CDR3 DNA: TGTGCCAGCAGCCCGGGACTAGCGGGAGGTCCCCTCTACAATGAGCAGTTCTTC
CDR3 protein: CASSPGLAGGPLYNEQFF
D gene: TRBD2
clone size: .
V gene: TRBV7-8
J gene: TRBJ2-1

CDR3 DNA: TGTGCCAGCAGCCCGGGTGGGTACGAGCAGTACTTC
CDR3 protein: CASSPGGYEQYF
D gene: .
clone size: .
V gene: TRBV7-2
J gene: TRBJ2-7

CDR3 DNA: TGTGCCAGCAACCAACAGGGGTTGGCCTACGAGCAGTACTTC
CDR3 protein: CASNQQGLAYEQYF
D gene: TRBD1
clone size: .
V gene: TRBV2
J gene: TRBJ2-7

CDR3 DNA: TGTGCCAGCAGTCACCAAACAGGGGGCGCCGAGGAGACCCAGTACTTC
CDR3 protein: CASSHQTGGAEETQYF
D gene: TRBD1
clone size: .
V gene: TRBV28
J gene: TRBJ2-5

CDR3 DNA: TGTGCCTGGAGTGTATCGGGCGGGGGAGCTTTCTTT
CDR3 protein: CAWSVSGGGAFF
D gene: .
clone size: .
V gene: TRBV30
J gene: TRBJ1-1

CDR3 DNA: TGTGCCAGCAGCTTGGGGGCCGACTCCTACGAGCAGTACTTC
CDR3 protein: CASSLGADSYEQYF
D gene: .
clone size: .
V gene: TRBV5-4
J gene: TRBJ2-7

CDR3 DNA: TGTGCCAGCAGCTTAGCGTCCGCCGGGACAGGGGAAGGAGATACGCAGTATTTT
CDR3 protein: CASSLASAGTGEGDTQYF
D gene: TRBD1
clone size: once
V gene: TRBV7-9
J gene: TRBJ2-3

CDR3 DNA: TGTGCCAGCAAAGATATAGCGGGGAAATCCTACGAGCAGTACTTC
CDR3 protein: CASKDIAGKSYEQYF
D gene: TRBD2
clone size: .
V gene: TRBV28
J gene: TRBJ2-7

CDR3 DNA: TGTGCCAGCACGGGGGAGGGTTACGAGCAGTACTTC
CDR3 protein: CASTGEGYEQYF
D gene: TRBD2
clone size: .
V gene: TRBV6-6
J gene: TRBJ2-7

CDR3 DNA: TGTGCCAGCTCACCACTCCCGGACAGTGACATTCAGTACTTC
CDR3 protein: CASSPLPDSDIQYF
D gene: .
clone size: .
V gene: TRBV18
J gene: TRBJ2-4

CDR3 DNA: TGTGCCTGGAGCGCCGAGGACAGGGACTGGGCTGAAGCTTTCTTT
CDR3 protein: CAWSAEDRDWAEAFF
D gene: TRBD1
clone size: .
V gene: TRBV30
J gene: TRBJ1-1

CDR3 DNA: TGTGCCAGCAACTTAGCGGGAGGGTGGGAGACCCAGTACTTC
CDR3 protein: CASNLAGGWETQYF
D gene: TRBD2
clone size: .
V gene: TRBV2
J gene: TRBJ2-5